These 23 T cell receptor beta chains came from one sample sequenced in a study of shared clonotypes between healthy human individuals. Using immunoSEQ multiplex PCR, the repertoire was profiled, and TCRdb retains in-frame clones only, with some absent. The data show about 580,000 clones, with 95% to 98% seen just once and less than 0.35% held by the top ten. CD45RO-negative, CCR7-positively selected cells formed the naive CD8 fraction, excluding terminally differentiated effector memory CD45RA+ cells. Specimen: naive CD8+ T cells sorted from blood. The source of these receptors is a man aged 30-40 years in good health.

The chain joins TRBV28 to TRBJ2-1; possibly TRBD2 for D (5 bases). The CDR3 extends over 15 amino acids. V lost 6 bases to trimming and J lost 2 bases, with 14 bases between them. Germline V gene data show CDR1 as MDHEN and CDR2 as SYDVKM. The CDR3 loop reads CASSYLATAYNEQFF. CDR3 DNA sequence: TGTGCCAGCAGCTATTTAGCGACGGCCTACAATGAGCAGTTCTTC.

This chain uses TRBV7-2 with TRBJ2-1; D tentatively reads TRBD1 or TRBD2 (6 bases each). Trimming left V 5 bases short and J 6 bases short, with 17 bases between. This CDR3 has 15 amino acids. The germline CDR1 and CDR2 sequences are SGHTA and FQGNSA. CDR3 sequence (DNA): TGTGCCAGCAGCCTACCGGAGGGGGGTTTCAATGAGCAGTTCTTC. Protein: CASSLPEGGFNEQFF.

The chain links TRBV7-9 to TRBJ2-1; TRBD1 matches at 8 bases. Trimming took 4 bases from V and 2 from J; bases not matched to a gene: 7. The CDR3 is 16 amino acids. From germline, CDR1 is SEHNR and CDR2 FQNEAQ (reference sequence). The CDR3: CASSSTGANTYNEQFF. The DNA of the CDR3 is TGTGCCAGCAGCTCGACAGGGGCCAATACCTACAATGAGCAGTTCTTC.

The V call is TRBV9, the J call TRBJ1-2; no clear D gene. This CDR3 has 12 residues. Trimming shortened V by 0 bases and J by 4 bases, and 4 bases separated the two germline ends. Germline V gene lookup returns CDR1 SGDLS and CDR2 YYNGEE. CDR3 protein: CASSVGVYGYTF. CDR3 sequence (DNA): TGTGCCAGCAGCGTAGGGGTCTATGGCTACACCTTC.

The V call is TRBV9, the J call TRBJ2-2; D unresolved. Trimming shortened V by 0 bases and J by 7 bases, and 13 bases separated the two germline ends. The germline V gene encodes CDR1 SGDLS and CDR2 YYNGEE. The CDR3 totals 15 residues. The CDR3 loop is CASSVEALGDGELFF. The CDR3 DNA reads TGTGCCAGCAGCGTAGAGGCACTCGGCGACGGGGAGCTGTTTTTT. The entire variable domain, with the rest obtained from reference TRBV9 and TRBJ2-2, is as follows: DSGVTQTPKHLITATGQRVTLRCSPRSGDLSVYWYQQSLDQGLQFLIQYYNGEERAKGNILERFSAQQFPDLHSELNLSSLELGDSALYFCASSVEALGDGELFFGEGSRLTVL.

This chain uses TRBV30 with TRBJ2-3, with 8 bases fitting TRBD2. The CDR3 is 14 amino acids. Per the germline V gene, CDR1 is GTSNPN and CDR2 is SVGIG (reference sequence). Trimming removed 1 base from V and 2 bases from J; junction bases left unmatched: 2. As DNA, the CDR3 is TGTGCCTGGAGTGGGACTAGCTACACAGATACGCAGTATTTT. Translated, it gives CAWSGTSYTDTQYF. The whole variable domain, remainder taken from reference TRBV30 and TRBJ2-3, is SQTIHQWPATLVQPVGSPLSLECTVEGTSNPNLYWYRQAAGRGLQLLFYSVGIGQISSEVPQNLSASRPQDRQFILSSKKLLLSDSGFYLCAWSGTSYTDTQYFGPGTRLTVL.

This chain joins TRBV7-9 and TRBJ2-6; D remains unclear. CDR1 is SEHNR and CDR2 is FQNEAQ in the germline V gene (reference sequence). The CDR3 totals 13 residues. The V end lost 8 bases, the J end lost 4 bases, and 9 bases lay between the germline ends. The CDR3 loop reads CASHGSGANVLTF. CDR3 DNA sequence: TGTGCCAGCCATGGGTCGGGGGCCAACGTCCTGACTTTC.

The CDR3 nucleotides are TGTGCCAGCAGTGAGGCAGAAGGGGGGGCCCAGCATTTT. This codes for CASSEAEGGAQHF. The rearrangement joins TRBV2 to TRBJ1-5; tentatively, D is TRBD1 (6 bases). The CDR3 loop spans 13 amino acids. CDR1 and CDR2 (germline): SNHLY, FYNNEI. V was cut by 3 bases and J by 11 bases, with 14 bases left in between.

The CDR3 protein is CASSSGTSGNNEQFF. The CDR3, as DNA: TGTGCCAGCAGCTCCGGGACTAGCGGGAACAATGAGCAGTTCTTC. The gene calls are TRBV13 and TRBJ2-1, with 13 bases matching TRBD2. V lost 4 bases, J lost 5 bases, and 2 bases stayed unmatched. The CDR3 spans 15 residues. Germline V gene data show CDR1 as PRHDT and CDR2 as FYEKMQ (reference sequence).

The V and J genes are TRBV5-4 and TRBJ2-7; no definite D call. The CDR3 is made up of 15 amino acids. V lost 4 bases, J lost 1 base, and 15 bases lay in between. The V gene's germline CDR1 is SGHNT and CDR2 YYREEE (reference sequence). The DNA of the CDR3 is TGTGCCAGCAGCGAAATCCCTGGCCGGTCCTACGAGCAGTACTTC. Translation: CASSEIPGRSYEQYF.

The genes are TRBV7-6 and TRBJ2-1; D gene uncertain. V was pared by 0 bases and J by 8 bases, with 17 bases between. Germline lookup yields CDR1 SGHVS and CDR2 FNYEAQ. The CDR3 sequence is 16 residues long. The CDR3 is CASSLARPDGVDEQFF. The CDR3, as DNA: TGTGCCAGCAGCTTAGCGCGCCCGGACGGTGTGGATGAGCAGTTCTTC.

The J gene is TRBJ2-6, the V gene TRBV5-1; D ambiguous. Germline CDR1 SGHRS, CDR2 YFSETQ. The CDR3 loop spans 15 amino acids. V was cut by 3 bases and J by 4 bases, with 11 bases left in between. Here the CDR3 DNA reads TGCGCCAGCAGCTCGCTACTGGCCGGGGCCAACGTCCTGACTTTC. Translated, it gives CASSSLLAGANVLTF.

This chain links TRBV18 with TRBJ2-7; D perhaps matches TRBD1 (5 bases). The CDR3 covers 13 residues. V lost 5 bases, J lost 2 bases, and 10 bases lay in between. Per the germline V gene, CDR1 is KGHSH and CDR2 is LQKENI. In DNA, the CDR3 is TGTGCCAGCTCAGAGGACAACACCTACGAGCAGTACTTC. Translated, it gives CASSEDNTYEQYF.

CDR3 region: CASSGAGVAGGSYNEQFF. The CDR3 DNA reads TGTGCCAGCAGCGGTGCCGGGGTGGCGGGAGGCTCCTACAATGAGCAGTTCTTC. The genes are TRBV7-6 and TRBJ2-1; 8 nucleotides align to TRBD2. CDR1 is SGHVS, CDR2 FNYEAQ, per germline. V lost 5 bases, J lost 0 bases, and 12 bases stayed unmatched. The CDR3 sequence is 18 residues long. Filled out from reference TRBV7-6 and TRBJ2-1, the complete variable domain reads GAGVSQSPRYKVTKRGQDVALRCDPISGHVSLYWYRQALGQGPEFLTYFNYEAQQDKSGLPNDRFSAERPEGSISTLTIQRTEQRDSAMYRCASSGAGVAGGSYNEQFFGPGTRLTVL.

This clone appeared once. Other DNA sequences from this sample encode an identical CDR3 as well. This chain joins TRBV7-6 and TRBJ2-7, with 7 bases that match TRBD2. This CDR3 has 14 amino acids. Germline-derived CDR1 and CDR2 are SGHVS and FNYEAQ. The trim removed 1 base at V and 1 base at J, leaving 1 base unmatched. The CDR3, as DNA: TGTGCCAGCAGCTTAGGGGGGGGTTCCTACGAGCAGTACTTC. The encoded protein is CASSLGGGSYEQYF.

The CDR3 DNA reads TGTGCCAGCAGCTTGGCGGACAGGGGCGAGCAGTACTTC. It specifies CASSLADRGEQYF. The chain uses TRBV5-4 and TRBJ2-7; TRBD1 aligns across 9 bases. V shed 0 bases, J shed 6 bases, and the junction held 1 base outside the gene matches. The V gene's germline CDR1 is SGHNT and CDR2 YYREEE (reference sequence). The length of the CDR3 is 13 residues.

V is TRBV30 and J is TRBJ1-1; D is uncertain. The germline CDR1 and CDR2 sequences are GTSNPN and SVGIG (reference sequence). CDR3 length: 13 amino acids. The V end was cut by 3 bases, the J end by 3 bases, with 11 bases between. The CDR3 loop is CAWRPTLYTEAFF. DNA of the CDR3: TGTGCCTGGAGACCTACGCTATACACTGAAGCTTTCTTT. Variable domain in full (rest from reference TRBV30 and TRBJ1-1): SQTIHQWPATLVQPVGSPLSLECTVEGTSNPNLYWYRQAAGRGLQLLFYSVGIGQISSEVPQNLSASRPQDRQFILSSKKLLLSDSGFYLCAWRPTLYTEAFFGQGTRLTVV.

This CDR3 is CASSVGWLGDTEAFF. The CDR3 coding sequence is TGTGCCAGCAGTGTAGGTTGGCTGGGGGACACTGAAGCTTTCTTT. V gene TRBV25-1 combines with J gene TRBJ1-1; perhaps TRBD1 as D (5 bases). CDR1 is MGHDK, CDR2 SYGVNS, per germline. Trimming cost V 4 bases and J 3 bases, with 15 bases left between them. This CDR3 region has 15 residues.

This rearrangement joins TRBV7-9 to TRBJ1-5; the D gene is possibly TRBD1 (5 bases). V shed 4 bases and J shed 6 bases, with 22 bases lying between them. CDR1 is SEHNR and CDR2 is FQNEAQ in the germline V gene (reference sequence). This CDR3 has 17 residues. CDR3 sequence: CASSSTLQGIGGQPQHF. For the CDR3, the DNA is TGTGCCAGCAGCTCGACACTCCAGGGTATCGGAGGTCAGCCCCAGCATTTT. Full variable domain (remainder filled in from reference TRBV7-9 and TRBJ1-5): DTGVSQNPRHKITKRGQNVTFRCDPISEHNRLYWYRQTLGQGPEFLTYFQNEAQLEKSRLLSDRFSAERPKGSFSTLEIQRTEQGDSAMYLCASSSTLQGIGGQPQHFGDGTRLSIL.

This CDR3 is CASSEARSEQYF. As DNA, the CDR3 is TGTGCCAGCAGTGAGGCCCGGTCCGAGCAGTACTTC. The J gene is TRBJ2-7, the V gene TRBV25-1; no clear D. CDR1 is MGHDK and CDR2 is SYGVNS in the germline V gene. V lost 3 bases and J lost 6, with 9 bases in between. This CDR3 comprises 12 residues.

The J gene is TRBJ2-7, the V gene TRBV7-9, with no clear D. The CDR3 totals 12 residues. The ends were cut back, 4 bases at V and 6 bases at J, with 10 bases in the middle. Germline lookup yields CDR1 SEHNR and CDR2 FQNEAQ (reference sequence). CDR3 DNA sequence: TGTGCCAGCAGCTCAGACACCGCCGAGCAGTACTTC. This sequence encodes CASSSDTAEQYF. The variable domain in full, with the rest retrieved from reference TRBV7-9 and TRBJ2-7, is DTGVSQNPRHKITKRGQNVTFRCDPISEHNRLYWYRQTLGQGPEFLTYFQNEAQLEKSRLLSDRFSAERPKGSFSTLEIQRTEQGDSAMYLCASSSDTAEQYFGPGTRLTVT.

The chain is built from TRBV7-9 and TRBJ1-5; D is possibly TRBD1 (5 bases). V lost 1 base to trimming and J lost 5 bases, with 18 bases between them. The CDR3 has 17 amino acids. Germline V gene lookup returns CDR1 SEHNR and CDR2 FQNEAQ (reference sequence). CDR3 sequence (DNA): TGTGCCAGCAGCTTAGATAGCAGGGAGGGAGGTGATCAGCCCCAGCATTTT. It is translated as CASSLDSREGGDQPQHF.

The chain has TRBV5-6 and TRBJ2-2; 7 bases match TRBD2. Trimming removed 0 bases from V and 8 bases from J; junction bases left unmatched: 10. Germline V gene sequence: CDR1 SGHDT, CDR2 YYEEEE. This CDR3 is built from 16 residues. Written as DNA, the CDR3 is TGTGCCAGCAGCTTGGGGTTGGCGGGAGTAAAAGGGGAGCTGTTTTTT. Translating it yields CASSLGLAGVKGELFF.